Below, 8 T cell receptor beta chains from the same sample are listed, as sequenced in a study of T cells in Graves' hyperthyroidism and ophthalmopathy (dated by TCRdb to the late 2010s). The library was prepared using multiplex PCR. The listed sequencing device is Illumina HiSeq 2000. The TCR beta CDR3 regions were amplified from RNA transcripts. For the first round of RT-PCR on the TCR CDR3, the HTBI primer set was used together with the Qiagen OneStep RT-PCR kit. TCRdb handled the public reads itself, with Q25 trimming in fastp and clone calling in MiXCR, and kept productive beta chains. Rows with a matching CDR3 protein are joined into one entry that keeps the most common DNA and genes. The sample table contains about 840,000 distinct CDR3 sequences; only one count was recorded for approximately 40% of them. The ten most abundant clones make up more than 7% of the sample. The sample taken for sequencing was blood. The receptors shown here come from a man between 18 and 35 years old with Graves' hyperthyroidism.

V is TRBV7-2 and J is TRBJ2-2, with 14 nucleotides matching TRBD2. CDR3 length: 18 residues. CDR1 SGHTA and CDR2 FQGNSA come from the germline V gene. V was clipped by 4 bases and J by 5 bases; unmatched bases: 9. In DNA, the CDR3 is TGTGCCAGCAGCTCACAGGGACTAGCGGGAGCGAGGACCGGGGAGCTGTTTTTT. It specifies CASSSQGLAGARTGELFF. Full variable domain (rest looked up from reference TRBV7-2 and TRBJ2-2): GAGVSQSPSNKVTEKGKDVELRCDPISGHTALYWYRQSLGQGLEFLIYFQGNSAPDKSGLPSDRFSAERTGGSVSTLTIQRTQQEDSAVYLCASSSQGLAGARTGELFFGEGSRLTVL.

V and J are TRBV7-9 and TRBJ1-4, with 8 bases matching TRBD1. V lost 3 bases to trimming and J lost 6 bases; unmatched junction nucleotides: 6. The germline CDR1 and CDR2 sequences are SEHNR and FQNEAQ (reference sequence). The CDR3 consists of 15 residues. CDR3 in amino acids: CASSLTGDDDEKLFF. The CDR3 bases are TGTGCCAGCAGCTTGACAGGGGACGACGATGAAAAACTGTTTTTT.

This clonotype was counted only a few times. The rearrangement links TRBV7-2 to TRBJ1-1; TRBD1 matches 10 bases. Looked up from germline, CDR1 is SGHTA and CDR2 is FQGNSA. The V gene end was trimmed by 5 bases and the J gene end by 5 bases; junction bases not matched to a gene: 8. This CDR3 region has 15 residues. The CDR3 loop is CASSTGTGERTEAFF. In nucleotides, the CDR3 is TGTGCCAGCAGCACCGGGACAGGGGAGAGAACTGAAGCTTTCTTT.

This clonotype was detected once. This chain connects TRBV11-2 to TRBJ2-5, with 11 bases identical to TRBD1. The V and J ends lost 1 base and 3 bases, in that order; junction bases with no gene match: 1. The CDR3 is 15 residues long. Per the germline V gene, CDR1 is SGHAT and CDR2 is FQNNGV. The chain's CDR3 is CASSLGDRGEETQYF. DNA for the CDR3: TGTGCCAGCAGCTTAGGGGACAGGGGGGAAGAGACCCAGTACTTC.

This clonotype was counted many times. The gene calls are TRBV10-2 and TRBJ1-1; D gene unclear. This CDR3 contains 14 residues. From germline, CDR1 is WSHSY and CDR2 SAAADI. V lost 6 bases to trimming and J lost 1 base, with 12 bases between them. The CDR3, as DNA: TGCGCCAGCAGCGGACGGCGGAAGAACACTGAAGCTTTCTTT. This translates into CASSGRRKNTEAFF.

This clonotype was seen only a few times. This chain uses TRBV6-6 with TRBJ1-1; tentative D call: TRBD1 (6 bases). The CDR3 runs 13 residues. V lost 8 bases and J 1 base, leaving 11 bases between the germline ends. The germline V gene encodes CDR1 MNHNY and CDR2 SVGAGI (reference sequence). CDR3 residues: CASLGHPNTEAFF. The CDR3 DNA follows: TGTGCCAGCCTGGGACACCCGAACACTGAAGCTTTCTTT.

V usage is TRBV5-6 and J usage is TRBJ1-2; D is undetermined. The CDR3 is made up of 16 amino acids. Trimming removed 5 bases at V and 4 bases at J, with 21 bases between. Germline V gene lookup returns CDR1 SGHDT and CDR2 YYEEEE. DNA of the CDR3: TGTGCCAGCAGTTTGTCCCCGGGAGTTGACCTCTATGGCTACACCTTC. The encoded protein is CASSLSPGVDLYGYTF.

The V call is TRBV7-9, the J call TRBJ2-7; no clear D. The germline CDR1 and CDR2 sequences are SEHNR and FQNEAQ (reference sequence). V dropped 1 base and J dropped 3 bases, with 13 bases sitting between them. This CDR3 region has 15 residues. The CDR3, as DNA: TGTGCCAGCAGCTTAGGTTTCCGATCCGGCTACGAGCAGTACTTC. It specifies CASSLGFRSGYEQYF.